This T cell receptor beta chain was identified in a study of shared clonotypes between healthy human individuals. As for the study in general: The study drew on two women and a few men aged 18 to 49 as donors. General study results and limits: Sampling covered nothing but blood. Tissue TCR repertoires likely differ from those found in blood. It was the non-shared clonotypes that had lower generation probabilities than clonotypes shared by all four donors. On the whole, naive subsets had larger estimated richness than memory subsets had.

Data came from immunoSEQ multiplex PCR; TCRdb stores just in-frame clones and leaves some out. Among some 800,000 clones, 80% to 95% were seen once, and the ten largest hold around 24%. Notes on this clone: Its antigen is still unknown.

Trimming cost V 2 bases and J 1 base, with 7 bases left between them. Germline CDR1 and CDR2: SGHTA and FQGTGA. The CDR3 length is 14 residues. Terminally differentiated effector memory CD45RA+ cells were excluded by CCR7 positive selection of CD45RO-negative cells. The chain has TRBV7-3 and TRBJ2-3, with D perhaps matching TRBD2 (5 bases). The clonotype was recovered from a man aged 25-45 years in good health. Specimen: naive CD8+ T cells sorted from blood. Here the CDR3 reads CASSLWGGTDTQYF. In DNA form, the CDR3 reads TGTGCCAGCAGCTTATGGGGAGGCACAGATACGCAGTATTTT.